These 32 T cell receptor beta chains were all obtained from the same sample, sequenced in a study of cytomegalovirus exposure and HLA in healthy donors (dated by TCRdb to about 2017). Library preparation was by the immunoSEQ multiplex PCR assay. For the multiplex PCR, a mixture combining 60 forward primers for TCR Vbeta segments and 13 reverse primers for TCR Jbeta segments was used. TCRdb took over this immuneACCESS table, retaining in-frame rearrangements with V and J assigned. Such tables are incomplete; in checked studies, under half of the missing clones stem from an unresolved V gene, and the remainder is unexplained. The sample records fewer than 200,000 clones, 81% of which are singletons. 13% of the sample lies in the top ten. Source material: PBMCs. The origin of the receptors is a woman aged 45-60 years in good health and CMV-seronegative.

The chain is built from TRBV19 and TRBJ2-7; TRBD2 aligns across 7 bases. Germline V CDR1 and CDR2: LNHDA, SQIVND (reference sequence). The CDR3 loop spans 16 amino acids. Trimming at V came to 6 bases and at J to 1 base, leaving 12 bases not matched to a gene. CDR3 amino acids: CASSRTLRGGSYEQYF. The CDR3, as DNA: TGTGCCAGTAGCCGGACCCTTAGGGGAGGGTCCTACGAGCAGTACTTC.

The chain couples TRBV29-1 to TRBJ1-2, with D uncertain. V lost 6 bases and J lost 5, with 10 bases in between. Germline lookup yields CDR1 SQVTM and CDR2 ANQGSEA. CDR3 length: 11 residues. CDR3 residues: CSVVDTYGYTF. The CDR3, as DNA: TGCAGCGTCGTCGACACTTATGGCTACACCTTC. Full variable domain (remainder filled in from reference TRBV29-1 and TRBJ1-2): SAVISQKPSRDICQRGTSLTIQCQVDSQVTMMFWYRQQPGQSLTLIATANQGSEATYESGFVIDKFPISRPNLTFSTLTVSNMSPEDSSIYLCSVVDTYGYTFGSGTRLTVV.

The chain employs TRBV6-5 and TRBJ2-3, with a tentative D call TRBD2 (5 bases). Germline loops: CDR1 MNHEY, CDR2 SVGAGI. This CDR3 region has 14 residues. V lost 0 bases to trimming and J lost 6 bases, with 10 bases between them. The CDR3 here is CASSYSARGDTQYF. CDR3 nucleotide sequence: TGTGCCAGCAGTTACTCAGCTAGAGGGGATACGCAGTATTTT.

This chain connects TRBV5-1 to TRBJ1-5, with D maybe TRBD1 (5 bases). The germline V gene has CDR1 SGHRS and CDR2 YFSETQ. CDR3 length: 15 amino acids. V was clipped by 4 bases and J by 1 base, with 12 bases between them. CDR3 bases: TGCGCCAGCAGCCCATGGGACTTCAGCAATCAGCCCCAGCATTTT. Translated, it gives CASSPWDFSNQPQHF.

This clone was counted a few times. The CDR3, as DNA: TGTGCCAGCAGCTTAGTTGGTTCAGGAACCACTGAAGCTTTCTTT. Its protein product is CASSLVGSGTTEAFF. The chain joins TRBV7-2 to TRBJ1-1, with D hard to call. V dropped 1 base and J dropped 4 bases, with 13 bases sitting between them. The CDR3 spans 15 residues. In germline, CDR1 is SGHTA, CDR2 FQGNSA. Supplemented by reference TRBV7-2 and TRBJ1-1, the full variable domain reads GAGVSQSPSNKVTEKGKDVELRCDPISGHTALYWYRQSLGQGLEFLIYFQGNSAPDKSGLPSDRFSAERTGGSVSTLTIQRTQQEDSAVYLCASSLVGSGTTEAFFGQGTRLTVV.

The chain employs TRBV14 and TRBJ1-1; D is undetermined. From germline, CDR1 is SGHDN and CDR2 FVKESK. The V and J ends lost 0 bases and 7 bases respectively, with 9 bases between them. This CDR3 has 13 residues. The CDR3: CASSQDRRVEAFF. The CDR3 bases are TGTGCCAGCAGCCAAGATAGGCGGGTTGAAGCTTTCTTT.

This clone showed up just once. This chain links TRBV5-4 with TRBJ1-2; possibly TRBD1 for D (5 bases). The V end lost 5 bases, the J end lost 5 bases, and 16 bases lay between the germline ends. Looked up from germline, CDR1 is SGHNT and CDR2 is YYREEE (reference sequence). The CDR3 has 14 amino acids. This chain's CDR3 is CASRRPGLRYGYTF. CDR3 coding DNA: TGTGCCAGCAGGCGACCGGGACTTCGGTATGGCTACACCTTC.

This clone was detected once. V and J are TRBV4-3 and TRBJ2-1; D may be TRBD2 (6 bases). CDR3 length: 16 residues. Trimming pared 2 bases from V and 8 bases from J, leaving 19 bases between. Germline assignment: CDR1 LGHNA and CDR2 YSLEER. CDR3: CASSQSFGPGAYEQFF. The CDR3 bases are TGCGCCAGCAGCCAATCATTCGGACCGGGAGCATATGAGCAGTTCTTC.

DNA for the CDR3: TGCGCCAGCAGCGACCCCGGGACAGGGGCCACCGGGGAGCTGTTTTTT. Its protein product is CASSDPGTGATGELFF. This chain joins TRBV5-1 and TRBJ2-2; 10 nucleotides line up with TRBD1. This CDR3 is built from 16 residues. The V gene end was trimmed by 4 bases and the J gene end by 4 bases; junction bases not matched to a gene: 7. Germline lookup yields CDR1 SGHRS and CDR2 YFSETQ.

The J gene is TRBJ1-2, the V gene TRBV19; 7 nucleotides line up with TRBD1. In germline, CDR1 is LNHDA, CDR2 SQIVND (reference sequence). The CDR3 covers 13 residues. V dropped 4 bases and J dropped 4; count of bases not matched to a gene: 3. The CDR3 nucleotides are TGTGCCAGTAGTACGGGACAGCTCTATGGCTACACCTTC. Translating it yields CASSTGQLYGYTF.

The chain has TRBV18 and TRBJ2-2; 8 bases align to TRBD2. CDR3 length: 17 residues. V lost 2 bases and J lost 2; bases outside the gene matches: 7. Germline values: CDR1 KGHSH, CDR2 LQKENI. In nucleotides, the CDR3 is TGTGCCAGCTCACCATTCGAGGCGGGAGGAAACACCGGGGAGCTGTTTTTT. Translation: CASSPFEAGGNTGELFF.

This clone was seen only a few times. The rearrangement links TRBV7-8 to TRBJ2-5; no reliable D call. From germline, CDR1 is SGHVS and CDR2 FQNEAQ. Trimming stripped 1 base from V and 5 bases from J, with 5 bases between. The length of the CDR3 is 12 residues. CDR3 loop: CASSLDSETQYF. CDR3 coding DNA: TGTGCCAGCAGCTTAGATTCGGAGACCCAGTACTTC.

This clone has only one observation. The chain carries TRBV6-1 and TRBJ1-1; 8 bases fit TRBD1. Trimming took 7 bases from V and 1 from J; bases not matched to a gene: 2. Germline values: CDR1 MNHNS, CDR2 SASEGT. The CDR3 extends over 13 amino acids. In DNA form, the CDR3 reads TGTGCCAGCACAGGGGGCCGGAACACTGAAGCTTTCTTT. Translated: CASTGGRNTEAFF.

V usage is TRBV15 and J usage is TRBJ2-1; 13 bases map to TRBD2. The CDR3 contains 15 residues. CDR1 and CDR2 (germline): LNHNV, YYDKDF (reference sequence). V was clipped by 5 bases and J by 6 bases; unmatched bases: 4. CDR3 residues: CATSGLAGDPNEQFF. The CDR3 bases are TGTGCCACCAGCGGACTAGCGGGGGACCCCAATGAGCAGTTCTTC.

V is TRBV4-2 and J is TRBJ2-3; 9 bases fit TRBD2. The CDR3 runs 17 residues. Germline V gene lookup returns CDR1 LGHNA and CDR2 YNFKEQ. V lost 0 bases, J lost 0 bases, and 4 bases stayed unmatched. CDR3 amino acids: CASSQDIAGVSTDTQYF. Written as DNA, the CDR3 is TGTGCCAGCAGCCAAGATATAGCGGGGGTGAGCACAGATACGCAGTATTTT.

CDR3 amino acids: CAWSAGMNTEAFF. The CDR3 region has the DNA TGTGCCTGGAGTGCCGGGATGAACACTGAAGCTTTCTTT. The gene calls are TRBV30 and TRBJ1-1, with D unclear. The ends were cut back, 1 base at V and 0 bases at J, with 6 bases in the middle. The CDR3 runs 13 residues. Germline V CDR1 and CDR2: GTSNPN, SVGIG (reference sequence). The full variable domain, with the rest looked up from reference TRBV30 and TRBJ1-1, is SQTIHQWPATLVQPVGSPLSLECTVEGTSNPNLYWYRQAAGRGLQLLFYSVGIGQISSEVPQNLSASRPQDRQFILSSKKLLLSDSGFYLCAWSAGMNTEAFFGQGTRLTVV.

The chain links TRBV14 to TRBJ2-1, with TRBD2 identical over 9 bases. The CDR3 runs 16 residues. V was clipped by 2 bases and J by 4 bases; unmatched bases: 6. Per germline, CDR1 SGHDN and CDR2 FVKESK. The CDR3 DNA reads TGTGCCAGCAGCCAATGGACGACTAGCGGATACAATGAGCAGTTCTTC. Translation: CASSQWTTSGYNEQFF.

The chain carries TRBV9 and TRBJ2-1; 7 bases line up with TRBD1. Germline V CDR1 and CDR2: SGDLS, YYNGEE. The CDR3 runs 16 residues. The V and J ends lost 3 bases and 2 bases, in that order; junction bases with no gene match: 8. In DNA form, the CDR3 reads TGTGCCAGCAGCGCGGCGTCCGGGACAGCCTACAATGAGCAGTTCTTC. It yields the protein CASSAASGTAYNEQFF.

The rearrangement joins TRBV5-8 to TRBJ1-1, with a possible D match to TRBD1 (6 bases). Trimming took 4 bases from V and 5 from J, leaving 15 bases between them. Germline V CDR1 and CDR2: SGHTS, YDEGEE. This CDR3 is 14 amino acids long. This CDR3 is CASSRGQVRTEAFF. The CDR3, as DNA: TGTGCCAGCAGCCGGGGACAAGTGAGGACTGAAGCTTTCTTT.

The J gene is TRBJ1-2, the V gene TRBV9; TRBD1 agrees at 8 bases. Per germline, CDR1 SGDLS and CDR2 YYNGEE. The CDR3 is 13 residues long. Losses at the gene ends were 0 bases for V and 5 bases for J; bases not matched to a gene: 0. The CDR3 loop reads CASSVGQGYGYTF. In nucleotides, the CDR3 is TGTGCCAGCAGCGTAGGACAGGGGTATGGCTACACCTTC.

In its sample, this clone was seen a few times. V and J are TRBV28 and TRBJ1-4; D may be TRBD1 (5 bases). Deletions cut 6 bases from V and 12 bases from J, with 20 bases between. Germline values: CDR1 MDHEN, CDR2 SYDVKM. The CDR3 is made up of 14 amino acids. The CDR3 region is CASRHPGGLGELFF. As DNA, the CDR3 is TGTGCCAGCAGGCATCCCGGGGGTTTGGGGGAACTGTTTTTT.

The CDR3 bases are TGTGCCAGCAGCCAAGGGGCAGGGGATAATCAGCCCCAGCATTTT. It specifies CASSQGAGDNQPQHF. This chain joins TRBV16 and TRBJ1-5, with D possibly being TRBD1 (6 bases). The CDR3 runs 15 residues. The germline V and J ends were trimmed by 2 bases and 4 bases, with 12 bases remaining between them. Germline values: CDR1 KGHSY, CDR2 FQNENV.

The chain employs TRBV27 and TRBJ2-7; 7 bases line up with TRBD2. CDR1 and CDR2 (germline): MNHEY, SMNVEV (reference sequence). Trimming took 3 bases from V and 6 from J; bases not matched to a gene: 8. The CDR3 covers 14 residues. The CDR3 DNA follows: TGTGCCAGCAGTTTTTCTTCCCCGGGGGGCGAGCAGTACTTC. It yields the protein CASSFSSPGGEQYF.

This chain links TRBV18 with TRBJ2-2; maybe TRBD1 (6 bases). Germline V gene sequence: CDR1 KGHSH, CDR2 LQKENI. The V end was cut by 6 bases, the J end by 6 bases, with 11 bases between. CDR3 length: 13 amino acids. The CDR3 nucleotides read TGTGCCAGCTCTTACAGGGAAGCCGGGGAGCTGTTTTTT. Residues: CASSYREAGELFF.

V is TRBV7-2 and J is TRBJ1-3; 9 nucleotides agree with TRBD1. Germline V CDR1 and CDR2: SGHTA, FQGNSA. The length of the CDR3 is 15 residues. Losses at the gene ends were 1 base for V and 4 bases for J; bases not matched to a gene: 2. This chain's CDR3 is CASSLVGQGGNTIYF. The CDR3 DNA reads as TGTGCCAGCAGCTTAGTGGGACAGGGCGGAAACACCATATATTTT.

V is TRBV6-5 and J is TRBJ1-2, with 9 bases identical to TRBD1. Germline V gives CDR1 MNHEY, CDR2 SVGAGI. This CDR3 has 13 amino acids. With 6 bases clipped from V and 7 bases from J, the junction kept 6 bases outside the gene matches. CDR3 coding DNA: TGTGCCAGCAGCTCGGACAGGGGTGCTGGCTACACCTTC. Its translation: CASSSDRGAGYTF.

V and J are TRBV28 and TRBJ2-7; maybe TRBD1 (5 bases). CDR3 size: 11 residues. Between the trimmed V and J ends, which lost 3 bases and 7 bases, there was a span of 7 bases. CDR1 and CDR2 (germline): MDHEN, SYDVKM. The CDR3 reads CASSLGQEQYF. CDR3 sequence (DNA): TGTGCCAGCAGTTTGGGGCAGGAGCAGTACTTC.

The rearrangement uses TRBV5-5 and TRBJ1-2, with D perhaps matching TRBD1 (5 bases). Per germline, CDR1 SGHKS and CDR2 YYEKEE (reference sequence). The CDR3 runs 13 residues. Trimming cost V 4 bases and J 13 bases, with 20 bases left between them. CDR3 coding DNA: TGTGCCAGCAGCGTGTTGACAGCCGGGTCGCCCACCTTC. This encodes CASSVLTAGSPTF.

The count of this clone is one. V usage is TRBV10-3 and J usage is TRBJ1-2; D is unclear. The CDR3 has 14 residues. Germline V CDR1 and CDR2: ENHRY, SYGVKD. V was clipped by 10 bases and J by 0 bases, with 15 bases between them. For the CDR3, the DNA is TGTGCCACGACCGCAGCGGGAACTAACTATGGCTACACCTTC. This sequence encodes CATTAAGTNYGYTF.

The J gene is TRBJ1-2, the V gene TRBV6-6; 11 positions agree with TRBD1. Germline V gene lookup returns CDR1 MNHNY and CDR2 SVGAGI (reference sequence). The CDR3 runs to 15 residues. V lost 6 bases to trimming and J lost 7 bases; unmatched junction nucleotides: 10. The CDR3 DNA follows: TGTGCCAGCAGACCAACCGGGACAGGGGGTTTTGGCTACACCTTC. This encodes CASRPTGTGGFGYTF.

The chain carries TRBV28 and TRBJ1-1; D call uncertain. The CDR3 contains 11 residues. The V gene lost 9 bases and the J gene lost 2 bases, with 7 bases spanning the gap. In germline, CDR1 is MDHEN, CDR2 SYDVKM. The CDR3 here is CASAANTEAFF. The CDR3 nucleotides are TGTGCCAGTGCGGCCAACACTGAAGCTTTCTTT.

The rearrangement joins TRBV9 to TRBJ1-1, with a possible D match to TRBD1 (6 bases). Deletions cut 3 bases from V and 4 bases from J, with 19 bases between. CDR1 and CDR2 from the germline V gene are SGDLS and YYNGEE. This CDR3 spans 16 amino acids. This CDR3 is CASSETGGGAVTEAFF. The CDR3 DNA is TGTGCCAGCAGCGAGACGGGGGGGGGCGCAGTCACTGAAGCTTTCTTT.